The 23 T cell receptor beta chains below all came from one sample that was sequenced in a study of HIV-infected patients and healthy controls. Around 450 ng RNA was reverse transcribed with alpha and beta constant-region primers. Separate chain-specific third strand synthesis with multiplexing indices produced the alpha and beta libraries. MiXCR was run by TCRdb on the 5' RACE reads, yielding one entry per CDR3 protein. The sample holds more than 9,000 distinct CDR3 sequences, 8% to 9.5% seen once. Whole blood was used without fractionation, so all unsorted peripheral T cells were included. Sequenced here: blood, sampled before antiretroviral therapy. The receptors derive from an adult with HIV infection. The donor label of this sample is uncertain.

Sample share makes this clonotype hyperexpanded. The chain has TRBV11-2 and TRBJ2-1, with D possibly matching TRBD2 (6 bases). This CDR3 has 14 amino acids. Germline lookup yields CDR1 SGHAT and CDR2 FQNNGV. V dropped 5 bases and J dropped 2 bases, with 10 bases sitting between them. The CDR3 DNA sequence: TGTGCCAGCAGCGCCCGGGAGACCTACAATGAGCAGTTCTTC. Its protein product is CASSARETYNEQFF.

This clonotype was detected ten times or more. The chain uses TRBV15 and TRBJ2-6, with D perhaps TRBD2 (6 bases). With 6 bases removed from V and 0 bases from J, the gap between germline ends came to 15 bases. CDR1 is LNHNV and CDR2 is YYDKDF in the germline V gene (reference sequence). The CDR3 covers 17 residues. CDR3 in amino acids: CATSGGTVISGANVLTF. CDR3 sequence (DNA): TGTGCCACCAGTGGGGGGACTGTGATCTCTGGGGCCAACGTCCTGACTTTC.

This clonotype has a handful of counts. The chain combines TRBV12-3 or TRBV12-4 with TRBJ2-7; 10 bases are a match to TRBD2. Trimming at V came to 6 bases and at J to 6 bases, leaving 8 bases not matched to a gene. The CDR3 consists of 14 residues. The CDR3: CASRGKRGGGEQYF. The CDR3 bases are TGTGCCAGCAGGGGAAAGCGGGGGGGCGGCGAGCAGTACTTC.

The sample holds many counts of this clonotype. This chain connects TRBV7-2 to TRBJ1-5; D is unclear. Trimming stripped 5 bases from V and 3 bases from J, with 14 bases between. Germline values: CDR1 SGHTA, CDR2 FQGNSA. The CDR3 consists of 15 residues. The CDR3 nucleotides read TGTGCCAGCAGCCCCGACCGGGAAAACAATCAGCCCCAGCATTTT. It specifies CASSPDRENNQPQHF.

Relative to its sample, this clonotype is medium-sized (0.01 to 0.1%). The V call is TRBV9, the J call TRBJ2-2; tentative D call: TRBD2 (5 bases). Germline lookup yields CDR1 SGDLS and CDR2 YYNGEE. V was pared by 3 bases and J by 2 bases, with 8 bases between. The CDR3 has 14 amino acids. The CDR3 nucleotides read TGTGCCAGCAGCGGGACTTTCAACACCGGGGAGCTGTTTTTT. The encoded protein is CASSGTFNTGELFF.

This clonotype was detected ten times or more. The chain employs TRBV29-1 and TRBJ1-2; D unresolved. Germline loops: CDR1 SQVTM, CDR2 ANQGSEA. V lost 0 bases and J lost 3, with 17 bases in between. CDR3 length equals 16 residues. In DNA form, the CDR3 reads TGCAGCGTTGAAGATGAGCCCGCAGGCCCCGACTATGGCTACACCTTC. Protein product: CSVEDEPAGPDYGYTF.

The table lists this clonotype with many counts. The CDR3: CASSYGQGGVQYF. The CDR3 coding sequence is TGTGCCAGCAGTTACGGTCAGGGAGGGGTTCAGTACTTC. V usage is TRBV6-2 or TRBV6-3 and J usage is TRBJ2-4; 7 positions match TRBD2. V was clipped by 2 bases and J by 11 bases; unmatched bases: 6. The CDR3 contains 13 residues. Germline CDR1 MNHEY, CDR2 SVGEGT.

This clonotype showed up many times. The rearrangement uses TRBV29-1 and TRBJ2-1; D is unresolved. There are 15 residues in the CDR3. Trimming removed 3 bases from V and 8 bases from J, with 20 bases in between. From germline, CDR1 is SQVTM and CDR2 ANQGSEA. The chain's CDR3 is CSVEQSWHPSDEQFF. CDR3 nucleotide sequence: TGCAGCGTTGAGCAGTCCTGGCACCCTTCGGATGAGCAGTTCTTC.

This clonotype was detected only a few times. The J gene is TRBJ2-7, the V gene TRBV19; the match to TRBD1 covers 7 bases. The CDR3 covers 15 residues. Germline CDR1 and CDR2: LNHDA and SQIVND (reference sequence). The V and J ends lost 3 bases and 1 base, in that order; junction bases with no gene match: 6. CDR3 sequence: CASSISKGASYEQYF. CDR3 coding DNA: TGTGCCAGTAGTATCAGTAAGGGGGCTTCCTACGAGCAGTACTTC. Looking up the rest from reference TRBV19 and TRBJ2-7 gives the full variable domain: DGGITQSPKYLFRKEGQNVTLSCEQNLNHDAMYWYRQDPGQGLRLIYYSQIVNDFQKGDIAEGYSVSREKKESFPLTVTSAQKNPTAFYLCASSISKGASYEQYFGPGTRLTVT.

This clonotype occurred many times. The chain links TRBV19 to TRBJ2-4; D possibly corresponds to TRBD1 (6 bases). V gave up 10 bases and J gave up 7 bases, with 17 bases separating them. The V gene's germline CDR1 is LNHDA and CDR2 SQIVND (reference sequence). This CDR3 has 13 residues. In DNA form, the CDR3 reads TGTGCCACTGAGACAGGTTCGGGCAACATTCAGTACTTC. Residues: CATETGSGNIQYF.

There are many counts of this clonotype. V is TRBV4-3 and J is TRBJ1-4; no clear D gene. The CDR3 extends over 13 amino acids. Trimming removed 0 bases at V and 5 bases at J, with 4 bases between. Germline CDR1 and CDR2: LGHNA and YSLEER. The CDR3: CASSQESNEKLFF. Written as DNA, the CDR3 is TGCGCCAGCAGCCAAGAAAGCAATGAAAAACTGTTTTTT.

This clonotype was recorded at least ten times. The rearrangement joins TRBV5-1 to TRBJ1-5; D possibly corresponds to TRBD1 (5 bases). The CDR3 spans 13 residues. Looked up from germline, CDR1 is SGHRS and CDR2 is YFSETQ. The V end was cut by 4 bases, the J end by 10 bases, with 15 bases between. CDR3 sequence: CASSRTVQGPQHF. The CDR3 DNA sequence: TGCGCCAGCAGCAGGACTGTCCAGGGACCCCAGCATTTT.

Ten or more counts support this clonotype. J is TRBJ1-1 and V is TRBV14; D unclear. V shed 2 bases and J shed 1 base, with 5 bases lying between them. CDR1 and CDR2 from the germline V gene are SGHDN and FVKESK. The CDR3 extends over 13 amino acids. The CDR3 region has the DNA TGTGCCAGCAGCCAAAGCGCGAACACTGAAGCTTTCTTT. Its protein is CASSQSANTEAFF.

This clonotype was recorded at least ten times. The V gene is TRBV5-4, the J gene TRBJ2-6; D remains unclear. This CDR3 has 18 residues. The V end was cut by 4 bases, the J end by 0 bases, with 17 bases between. From germline, CDR1 is SGHNT and CDR2 YYREEE (reference sequence). CDR3 DNA: TGTGCCAGCAGCCCTGACGAGACAAAAAACTCTGGGGCCAACGTCCTGACTTTC. Protein product: CASSPDETKNSGANVLTF.

This clonotype showed up many times. This chain joins TRBV5-4 and TRBJ2-5; the D gene is possibly TRBD2 (6 bases). The V end lost 4 bases, the J end lost 0 bases, and 13 bases lay between the germline ends. The CDR3 runs to 15 residues. Germline loops: CDR1 SGHNT, CDR2 YYREEE (reference sequence). CDR3 DNA: TGTGCCAGCAGCACCAGGGCGGGGTACCAAGAGACCCAGTACTTC. Encoded protein: CASSTRAGYQETQYF.

This chain joins TRBV30 and TRBJ1-6; maybe TRBD1 (5 bases). Germline CDR1 and CDR2: GTSNPN and SVGIG (reference sequence). Trimming removed 7 bases at V and 13 bases at J, with 11 bases between. This CDR3 has 10 amino acids. Here the CDR3 DNA reads TGTGCCTACTCACAGGCCCCCCTCCACTTT. Translated: CAYSQAPLHF.

This chain joins TRBV20-1 and TRBJ2-5; 8 bases match TRBD2. CDR1 is DFQATT, CDR2 SNEGSKA, per germline (reference sequence). Losses at the gene ends were 1 base for V and 1 base for J; bases not matched to a gene: 5. This CDR3 has 15 amino acids. CDR3 sequence reads: CSARAAGGPQETQYF. The CDR3 DNA sequence: TGCAGTGCTAGAGCTGCGGGGGGCCCCCAAGAGACCCAGTACTTC.

This clonotype was seen repeatedly, ten times or more. The chain joins TRBV5-5 to TRBJ2-1; 8 positions agree with TRBD1. Trimming at V came to 0 bases and at J to 4 bases, leaving 6 bases not matched to a gene. The germline V gene has CDR1 SGHKS and CDR2 YYEKEE (reference sequence). The CDR3 is 16 amino acids. The CDR3 sequence: CASSLDTRGLYNEQFF. In DNA form, the CDR3 reads TGTGCCAGCAGCTTGGACACCAGGGGGCTGTACAATGAGCAGTTCTTC.

At least ten counts were recorded for this clonotype. The rearrangement links TRBV28 to TRBJ2-4, with 7 bases aligning to TRBD2. Germline V CDR1 and CDR2: MDHEN, SYDVKM. The CDR3 is 14 residues long. With 9 bases clipped from V and 0 bases from J, the junction kept 5 bases outside the gene matches. CDR3 protein: CASIAGLAKNIQYF. The CDR3 bases are TGTGCCAGTATAGCGGGCTTAGCCAAAAACATTCAGTACTTC.

This clonotype appeared many times. CDR3 region: CASSLGDSRGGSTDTQYF. DNA for the CDR3: TGCGCCAGCAGCTTGGGGGACTCGCGCGGCGGGAGCACAGATACGCAGTATTTT. V usage is TRBV5-1 and J usage is TRBJ2-3, with D maybe TRBD2 (6 bases). The V and J ends lost 0 bases and 0 bases respectively, with 17 bases between them. The CDR3 is 18 amino acids. Germline V gene data show CDR1 as SGHRS and CDR2 as YFSETQ. Full variable domain (missing parts from reference TRBV5-1 and TRBJ2-3): KAGVTQTPRYLIKTRGQQVTLSCSPISGHRSVSWYQQTPGQGLQFLFEYFSETQRNKGNFPGRFSGRQFSNSRSEMNVSTLELGDSALYLCASSLGDSRGGSTDTQYFGPGTRLTVL.

The CDR3 DNA sequence: TGTGCCACCTCGGTATTAAACAATGAGCAGTTCTTC. Protein product: CATSVLNNEQFF. This chain joins TRBV19 and TRBJ2-1; no clear D. The CDR3 covers 12 residues. Trimming shortened V by 10 bases and J by 5 bases, and 12 bases separated the two germline ends. Germline V lookup: CDR1 LNHDA, CDR2 SQIVND (reference sequence).

This clonotype was seen repeatedly, ten times or more. The J gene is TRBJ2-3, the V gene TRBV10-3; 12 bases are shared with TRBD1. V shed 6 bases, J shed 2 bases, and the junction held 0 bases outside the gene matches. Germline V gene data show CDR1 as ENHRY and CDR2 as SYGVKD. The CDR3 length is 14 residues. The CDR3 sequence: CAIRGQGATDTQYF. DNA for the CDR3: TGTGCCATCAGGGGACAGGGGGCCACAGATACGCAGTATTTT.

This clonotype was counted ten times or more. V and J are TRBV24-1 and TRBJ2-1; D unresolved. The ends were cut back, 9 bases at V and 1 base at J, with 3 bases in the middle. CDR3 size: 11 residues. Germline values: CDR1 KGHDR, CDR2 SFDVKD. The CDR3 reads CATASYNEQFF. The CDR3 nucleotides are TGTGCCACCGCGTCCTACAATGAGCAGTTCTTC.